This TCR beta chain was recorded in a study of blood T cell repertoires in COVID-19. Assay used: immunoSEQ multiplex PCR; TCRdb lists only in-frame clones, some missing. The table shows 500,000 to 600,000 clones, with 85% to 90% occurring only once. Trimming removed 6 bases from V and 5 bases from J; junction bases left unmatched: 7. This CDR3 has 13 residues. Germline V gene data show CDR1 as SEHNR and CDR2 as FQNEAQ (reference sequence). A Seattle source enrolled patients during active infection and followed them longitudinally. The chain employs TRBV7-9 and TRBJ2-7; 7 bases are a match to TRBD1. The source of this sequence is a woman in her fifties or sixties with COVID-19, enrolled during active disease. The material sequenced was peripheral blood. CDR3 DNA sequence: TGTGCCAGCAGTCTCGGACAGGTGGACGAGCAGTACTTC. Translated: CASSLGQVDEQYF. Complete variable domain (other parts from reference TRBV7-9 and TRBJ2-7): DTGVSQNPRHKITKRGQNVTFRCDPISEHNRLYWYRQTLGQGPEFLTYFQNEAQLEKSRLLSDRFSAERPKGSFSTLEIQRTEQGDSAMYLCASSLGQVDEQYFGPGTRLTVT.